This T cell receptor (beta chain) stems from a study of cytomegalovirus exposure and HLA in healthy donors. Trimming removed 6 bases from V and 9 bases from J, with 14 bases in between. The CDR3 sequence is 11 residues long. In germline, CDR1 is DFQATT, CDR2 SNEGSKA (reference sequence). Primers for the PCR totalled 60 Vbeta and 13 Jbeta. The method was immunoSEQ multiplex PCR; TCRdb's version includes in-frame clones alone and lacks a portion of them. The table lists about 130,000 clones. The sample consisted of PBMCs. The TCR originated in a man aged 30-40 years in good health and CMV-seronegative. V and J are TRBV20-1 and TRBJ1-2; D unclear. The CDR3 region is CSADKPSSYTF. The CDR3 DNA reads as TGCAGTGCCGACAAACCTTCGAGCTACACCTTC.